The entry below describes one T cell receptor beta chain. Its antigen remains undetermined. No clone much larger than this one lies a single base away; base qualities are absent. These data originate in a study of T cell responses to AZD1222 COVID-19 vaccine (dated by TCRdb to about 2021). Regarding the complete study: A total of over 230 trial participants underwent TCR sequencing, of whom around 200 received two doses of AZD1222 and some 25 received two doses of the MenACWY control vaccine. Enrollment into the trials was organized by age into subgroups of 18-55, 56-69 and 70-plus years, and those subgroups contained approximately 150, 30 and 60 TCR-sequenced participants, respectively.

Including cysteine and phenylalanine, the CDR3 has 14 amino acids. Only CDR3 DNA is held: 42 bases, read in frame from base 1. V and J are truncated by 1 base and 8 bases respectively, leaving an intervening sequence of 12 bases. In the germline V gene, CDR1 corresponds to SGHTA and CDR2 to FQGNSA. Per the publication, the time point label means: about 28 days (+/-7) after the second vaccine dose. AZD1222 recipients whose second dose came at about 4 weeks and those whose second dose came at about 12 weeks were combined into one group, since spike-specific TCR depth and breadth did not differ between the two schedules. The vaccinee samples were drawn from two UK trials, COV001 and COV002, one of which was a single-blind randomized controlled phase 2/3 trial testing AZD1222 (ChAdOx1 nCoV-19) in healthy adults. Trial participant PBMC samples were collected at day 0 and day 28 after the second dose for TCRbeta chain sequencing.

The CDR3 regions of human TCRbeta chains were analyzed by immunosequencing. For the original study's pipeline: TCRs in the repertoires were compared against a reference library of SARS-CoV-2-specific TCRs that had been generated with the MIRA antigen-specificity platform. Breadth was defined as the fraction of unique TCRs that were SARS-CoV-2-associated, and depth was defined as the fraction of total T cells that were SARS-CoV-2-associated. Using the MIRA data, each spike-specific TCR was assigned both to the spike region to which the TCR was reactive and to a CD4 or CD8 class. Log10-transformed breadth and depth values were compared by one-way ANOVA with Sidak's multiple comparisons tests. The source is immuneACCESS, and TCRdb retained only in-frame sequences with V and J called. Part of the clones is not carried over; for the studies checked, unresolved V genes explain less than half of this, and the remainder is unexplained. V, J and clone size are taken as reported in that table, and D and trimming were inferred from the DNA itself. This sample has 70,000 to 85,000 clones in its table, and about four fifths of those were observed once. About 1.3% of the sample is held by the ten biggest clonotypes.

Broader findings and caveats from the paper: Spike-specific TCR breadth and depth rose significantly after two AZD1222 doses compared with day 0 and with MenACWY recipients. Vaccine-associated CD4 TCRs spanned the whole spike protein, with dominant responses in regions 160-218 and 743-854. The 56-69-year group was small, and its depth increase did not reach significance, likely because of low power. Because no samples from the day 14 peak response were available, repertoires could be characterized only after the peak T cell response. Participants were mostly white British and included more females than males, and it was suggested by the authors that clonal diversity may have been underestimated. Reportedly, close to half of the unique spike-specific TCRs recognized epitopes lying outside the regions that are mutated in the B.1.351 and B.1.1.7 variants. Conclusions about previously exposed vaccinees are limited, since just 6 or 7 AZD1222 recipients were seropositive for SARS-CoV-2 at baseline.

In this chain, TRBV7-2 is recombined with TRBJ2-1, with a tentative D gene TRBD1 over 6 matching bases. The specimen was peripheral blood, collected 28 days after the second AZD1222 dose. The clonotype originates from an adult who received the AZD1222 COVID-19 vaccine. The DNA reads as follows: TGTGCCAGCAGCTTAGACAGGGTTAAGGATGAGCAGTTCTTC. It translates to CASSLDRVKDEQFF.